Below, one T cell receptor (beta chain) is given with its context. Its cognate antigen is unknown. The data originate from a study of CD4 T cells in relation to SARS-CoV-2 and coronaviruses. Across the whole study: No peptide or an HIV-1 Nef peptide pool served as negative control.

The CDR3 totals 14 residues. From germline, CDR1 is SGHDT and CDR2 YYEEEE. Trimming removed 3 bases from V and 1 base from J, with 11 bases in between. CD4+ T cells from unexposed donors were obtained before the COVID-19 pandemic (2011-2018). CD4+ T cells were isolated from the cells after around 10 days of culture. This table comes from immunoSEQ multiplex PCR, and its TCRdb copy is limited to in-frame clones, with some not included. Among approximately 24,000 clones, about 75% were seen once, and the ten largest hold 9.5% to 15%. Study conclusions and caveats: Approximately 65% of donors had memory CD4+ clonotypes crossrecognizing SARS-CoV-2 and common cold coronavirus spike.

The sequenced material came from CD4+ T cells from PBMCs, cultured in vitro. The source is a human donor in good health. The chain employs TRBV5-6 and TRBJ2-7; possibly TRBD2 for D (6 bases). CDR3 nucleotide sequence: TGTGCCAGCAGCTCCTATGGGACTTCCTACGAGCAGTACTTC. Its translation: CASSSYGTSYEQYF.